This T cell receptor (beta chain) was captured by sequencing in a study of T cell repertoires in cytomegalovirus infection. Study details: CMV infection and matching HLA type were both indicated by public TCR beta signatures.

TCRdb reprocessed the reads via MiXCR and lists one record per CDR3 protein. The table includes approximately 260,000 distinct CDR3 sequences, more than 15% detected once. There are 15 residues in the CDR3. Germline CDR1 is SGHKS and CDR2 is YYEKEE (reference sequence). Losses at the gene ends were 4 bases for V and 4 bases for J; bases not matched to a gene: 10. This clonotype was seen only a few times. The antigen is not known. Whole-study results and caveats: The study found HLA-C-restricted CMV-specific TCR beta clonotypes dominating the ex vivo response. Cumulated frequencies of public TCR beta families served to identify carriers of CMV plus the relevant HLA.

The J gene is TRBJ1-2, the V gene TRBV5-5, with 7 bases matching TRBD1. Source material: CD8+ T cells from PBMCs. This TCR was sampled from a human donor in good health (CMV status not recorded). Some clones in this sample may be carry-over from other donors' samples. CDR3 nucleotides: TGTGCCAGCAGCGCGGGGGACAGACCCTCCTATGGCTACACCTTC. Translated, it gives CASSAGDRPSYGYTF.